This passage covers 20 T cell receptor beta chains from one sample sequenced in a study of Ad26.COV2.S vaccination and SARS-CoV-2 variants. Noted treatment: roughly 18 received Ad26.COV2.S at low or high dose, single or two shots; roughly five received placebo; per-sample allocation not given. Day 63 after the first vaccine or placebo injection was the time point for sampling. Assay used: immunoSEQ multiplex PCR; TCRdb lists only in-frame clones, some missing. Of 350,000 to 450,000 clones in the sample, about 91% are singletons; the top ten hold about 1.9%. Sequenced material: peripheral blood, taken in a trial of Ad26.COV2.S vaccine versus placebo. The receptors were gathered from a person between 18 and 65 years old who received the Ad26.COV2.S COVID-19 vaccine or a placebo.

The chain couples TRBV14 to TRBJ1-6; weak D call: TRBD1 (6 bases). Deletions cut 5 bases from V and 0 bases from J, with 17 bases between. The CDR3 spans 18 residues. The germline CDR1 and CDR2 sequences are SGHDN and FVKESK. This CDR3 is CASSFRGGVSSYNSPLHF. CDR3 DNA sequence: TGTGCCAGCAGCTTTCGAGGGGGGGTGAGCTCCTATAATTCACCCCTCCACTTT.

The chain is built from TRBV6-1 and TRBJ2-5; 7 bases fit TRBD1. CDR3 size: 15 residues. Germline-derived CDR1 and CDR2 are MNHNS and SASEGT. Trimming at V came to 3 bases and at J to 9 bases, leaving 13 bases not matched to a gene. CDR3 region: CASSDLMGLTGAQYF. The CDR3 nucleotides are TGTGCCAGCAGTGATCTGATGGGGCTCACAGGGGCCCAGTACTTC.

CDR3 DNA: TGTGCCAGCAGCTTAGCCTCGTTGCGGAGACGGGACACTGAAGCTTTCTTT. Its protein is CASSLASLRRRDTEAFF. The V and J genes are TRBV7-9 and TRBJ1-1; no firm D call. The CDR3 extends over 17 amino acids. V lost 0 bases to trimming and J lost 3 bases, with 17 bases between them. Germline V gene lookup returns CDR1 SEHNR and CDR2 FQNEAQ (reference sequence).

The chain joins TRBV18 to TRBJ1-6; D is possibly TRBD1 (6 bases). The CDR3 has 15 residues. From germline, CDR1 is KGHSH and CDR2 LQKENI. V gave up 5 bases and J gave up 10 bases, with 18 bases separating them. CDR3 in DNA: TGTGCCAGCTCATCTACAGGGACTCCTAGCTCACCCCTCCACTTT. Amino acids: CASSSTGTPSSPLHF.

The chain employs TRBV7-2 and TRBJ2-7; 9 positions agree with TRBD2. CDR3 size: 14 residues. Per germline, CDR1 SGHTA and CDR2 FQGNSA. V trimming: 3 bases; J trimming: 2 bases; junction bases outside the gene matches: 2. The CDR3: CASSLRGGAYEQYF. In DNA form, the CDR3 reads TGTGCCAGCAGCTTGCGCGGGGGGGCCTACGAGCAGTACTTC.

The CDR3 DNA follows: TGTGCCTGGAGTGTGGGGACAGGGCGCCATGGCTACACCTTC. It encodes CAWSVGTGRHGYTF. The chain has TRBV30 and TRBJ1-2, with 9 bases matching TRBD1. The V segment lost 0 bases and the J segment 6 bases; nucleotides outside the gene matches: 5. Germline CDR1 reads GTSNPN; CDR2 reads SVGIG (reference sequence). This CDR3 is built from 14 residues.

The rearrangement joins TRBV4-1 to TRBJ2-7; TRBD2 aligns across 10 bases. V lost 8 bases and J lost 0; bases outside the gene matches: 4. Per the germline V gene, CDR1 is MGHRA and CDR2 is YSYEKL. The CDR3 consists of 14 residues. The CDR3 sequence is CASSGTSDSYEQYF. The CDR3 nucleotides are TGCGCCAGCTCTGGGACTAGCGACTCCTACGAGCAGTACTTC.

The genes are TRBV7-3 and TRBJ2-1; tentatively, D is TRBD2 (6 bases). The CDR3 is 18 residues long. Looked up from germline, CDR1 is SGHTA and CDR2 is FQGTGA. Trimming shortened V by 0 bases and J by 0 bases, and 15 bases separated the two germline ends. The CDR3 DNA reads TGTGCCAGCAGCTTAACGGGTGCTGGGACTGGCTCCTACAATGAGCAGTTCTTC. The encoded protein is CASSLTGAGTGSYNEQFF.

The gene calls are TRBV9 and TRBJ1-2, with TRBD1 as a possible D gene (6 bases). Deletions cut 4 bases from V and 1 base from J, with 11 bases between. This CDR3 spans 14 amino acids. Germline V lookup: CDR1 SGDLS, CDR2 YYNGEE. As DNA, the CDR3 is TGTGCCAGCAGCATAAGGACAGATAACTATGGCTACACCTTC. Residues: CASSIRTDNYGYTF. Using reference TRBV9 and TRBJ1-2 for the parts outside the CDR3, the full variable domain is DSGVTQTPKHLITATGQRVTLRCSPRSGDLSVYWYQQSLDQGLQFLIQYYNGEERAKGNILERFSAQQFPDLHSELNLSSLELGDSALYFCASSIRTDNYGYTFGSGTRLTVV.

V is TRBV3-1 (or the pseudogene TRBV3-2) and J is TRBJ2-1, with 9 positions matching TRBD2. J was trimmed by 7 bases and V by 6 bases; bases with no gene match: 10. The CDR3 extends over 15 amino acids. Germline V gives CDR1 LGHDT, CDR2 YNNKEL (reference sequence). CDR3 bases: TGTGCCAGCAGGGTTGGTCTAGCGGGATGGAATGAGCAGTTCTTC. This gives the protein CASRVGLAGWNEQFF.

This chain links TRBV20-1 with TRBJ2-7; D gene uncertain. The length of the CDR3 is 13 residues. V dropped 3 bases and J dropped 0 bases, with 9 bases sitting between them. Per the germline V gene, CDR1 is DFQATT and CDR2 is SNEGSKA (reference sequence). This chain's CDR3 is CSASGSGSYEQYF. CDR3 DNA sequence: TGCAGTGCTAGTGGCAGTGGCTCCTACGAGCAGTACTTC.

There are many counts of this clone. This sequence joins TRBV7-2 and TRBJ1-5; no reliable D call. This CDR3 region has 17 residues. V shed 0 bases and J shed 0 bases, with 12 bases lying between them. The germline gives CDR1 SGHTA, CDR2 FQGNSA. The CDR3 DNA follows: TGTGCCAGCAGCTTAGCGCGCAGGACCCCTAGCAATCAGCCCCAGCATTTT. Encoded protein: CASSLARRTPSNQPQHF.

The chain has TRBV5-3 and TRBJ1-2; possibly TRBD1 for D (6 bases). Being an ORF, TRBV5-3 has a function that is uncertain. The V end lost 0 bases, the J end lost 2 bases, and 11 bases lay between the germline ends. The CDR3 spans 15 residues. The CDR3 bases are TGTGCCAGAAGCTTGGAGGGGGGAGCCAACTATGGCTACACCTTC. Encoded protein: CARSLEGGANYGYTF.

The chain carries TRBV30 and TRBJ1-4; tentative D call: TRBD1 (6 bases). The CDR3 sequence is 15 residues long. Germline V lookup: CDR1 GTSNPN, CDR2 SVGIG (reference sequence). Trimming removed 3 bases at V and 3 bases at J, with 14 bases between. The CDR3 DNA reads TGTGCCTGGAGGGGGAAGGGGGGGTCTAATGAAAAACTGTTTTTT. Protein product: CAWRGKGGSNEKLFF.

The V and J genes are TRBV9 and TRBJ2-7, with 7 positions matching TRBD2. Germline lookup yields CDR1 SGDLS and CDR2 YYNGEE. This CDR3 region has 14 residues. J lost 2 bases, V lost 3 bases, and 5 bases had no gene match. The DNA for the CDR3 is TGTGCCAGCAGCGCCTCTGCGGGAGCCTACGAGCAGTACTTC. Amino acids: CASSASAGAYEQYF.

The chain uses TRBV24-1 and TRBJ2-1; D possibly corresponds to TRBD1 (6 bases). The CDR3 has 16 residues. Germline V gene lookup returns CDR1 KGHDR and CDR2 SFDVKD. V was shortened by 2 bases and J by 7 bases, with 17 bases between the two germline ends. The CDR3 coding sequence is TGTGCCACCAGTGATTGGGGGACACCGGTGGTGAATGAGCAGTTCTTC. It codes for CATSDWGTPVVNEQFF.

The chain has TRBV15 and TRBJ2-5; the D gene is possibly TRBD2 (7 bases). Looked up from germline, CDR1 is LNHNV and CDR2 is YYDKDF (reference sequence). This CDR3 is built from 16 residues. V lost 0 bases and J lost 2, with 13 bases in between. CDR3 loop: CATSRDRGGWQETQYF. For the CDR3, the DNA is TGTGCCACCAGCAGAGATAGGGGGGGGTGGCAAGAGACCCAGTACTTC.

This chain connects TRBV27 to TRBJ2-1; possibly TRBD2 for D (6 bases). Trimming took off 3 bases at V and 5 bases at J, with 11 bases between the two ends. The CDR3 is 14 residues long. The germline gives CDR1 MNHEY, CDR2 SMNVEV (reference sequence). This CDR3 is CASSFAGGDNEQFF. For the CDR3, the DNA is TGTGCCAGCAGTTTTGCAGGAGGGGACAATGAGCAGTTCTTC.

This chain links TRBV19 with TRBJ2-3, with D possibly being TRBD1 (7 bases). V was shortened by 11 bases and J by 2 bases, with 11 bases between the two germline ends. CDR3 length: 12 residues. The germline V gene encodes CDR1 LNHDA and CDR2 SQIVND (reference sequence). The CDR3 here is CAVRGATDTQYF. The CDR3 DNA is TGTGCCGTCAGGGGGGCCACAGATACGCAGTATTTT.

V and J are TRBV7-9 and TRBJ1-1; D is perhaps TRBD1 (5 bases). Trimming cost V 5 bases and J 0 bases, with 19 bases left between them. Germline assignment: CDR1 SEHNR and CDR2 FQNEAQ (reference sequence). The CDR3 runs to 17 residues. In nucleotides, the CDR3 is TGTGCCAGCAGCGAGGACCGGGACTTACTCATGAACACTGAAGCTTTCTTT. Amino acid sequence: CASSEDRDLLMNTEAFF.